Below, one T cell receptor (beta chain) is given with its context. Here immunoSEQ multiplex PCR was the method, and the copy in TCRdb shows in-frame clones only, minus some. The sample holds tens of thousands of clones; 81% are singletons and the top ten take approximately 27%. The data are from a study of blood T cell repertoires in COVID-19. On the study more broadly: In each case, the material was cDNA or gDNA derived from T cells, B-cell-depleted T cells, or PBMCs.

Followed longitudinally, the Seattle patients had been enrolled during active infection. This receptor was obtained from a woman of 80 years or more with COVID-19, enrolled during active disease. The specimen sequenced was peripheral blood.

The CDR3 DNA reads TGTGCCAGCAGCTTGGGAGGCTATGGCTACACCTTC. Translated, it gives CASSLGGYGYTF. This rearrangement joins TRBV7-3 to TRBJ1-2; D gene unclear. This CDR3 spans 12 amino acids. The germline gives CDR1 SGHTA, CDR2 FQGTGA. V lost 3 bases, J lost 4 bases, and 6 bases lay in between.